The next 30 T cell receptor beta chains were all read from a single sample in a study of CD8 T cells in ankylosing spondylitis. TCRdb called the 5' RACE reads again in MiXCR, with one record for every CDR3 protein. The table lists more than 250,000 distinct CDR3 sequences, roughly 11% of them singletons. The sample taken for sequencing was blood, either unsorted or a sorted T cell fraction (not recorded which). These receptor sequences come from a female donor with ankylosing spondylitis or in good health (not recorded which).

The V gene is TRBV20-1, the J gene TRBJ2-5; 7 nucleotides align to TRBD2. The CDR3 is 13 amino acids. Germline V gene lookup returns CDR1 DFQATT and CDR2 SNEGSKA (reference sequence). CDR3 in amino acids: CRNWRGSKRTQYF. The CDR3 DNA is TGCAGGAATTGGCGGGGGAGCAAGAGAACCCAGTACTTC.

The rearrangement links TRBV13 to TRBJ2-6, with D unclear. V was pared by 3 bases and J by 0 bases, with 6 bases between. The CDR3 covers 15 residues. Germline values: CDR1 PRHDT, CDR2 FYEKMQ (reference sequence). CDR3 DNA sequence: TGTGCCAGCAGCTTCGTAGCCTCTGGGGCCAACGTCCTGACTTTC. It is translated as CASSFVASGANVLTF.

This clonotype was counted only a few times. This chain links TRBV5-1 with TRBJ2-2, with a possible D match to TRBD1 (5 bases). The CDR3 consists of 16 residues. Germline-derived CDR1 and CDR2 are SGHRS and YFSETQ. The V gene lost 4 bases and the J gene lost 1 base, with 14 bases spanning the gap. The CDR3 bases are TGCGCCAGCAGCCAAGGACAACGGATGAACACCGGGGAGCTGTTTTTT. As protein: CASSQGQRMNTGELFF.

This rearrangement joins TRBV5-1 to TRBJ1-2; 8 nucleotides agree with TRBD1. Germline V gives CDR1 SGHRS, CDR2 YFSETQ. There are 17 residues in the CDR3. V lost 4 bases to trimming and J lost 2 bases; unmatched junction nucleotides: 13. The chain's CDR3 is CASSQDRVGMNNYGYTF. In DNA form, the CDR3 reads TGCGCCAGCAGCCAGGACAGGGTCGGTATGAACAACTATGGCTACACCTTC.

This clonotype was recorded a few times. This chain links TRBV20-1 with TRBJ1-6, with D maybe TRBD1 (5 bases). The CDR3 covers 12 residues. Trimming removed 1 base from V and 10 bases from J, with 8 bases in between. CDR1 is DFQATT, CDR2 SNEGSKA, per germline (reference sequence). The CDR3 nucleotides read TGCAGTGCTAGAGGCAGGGACTCACCCCTCCACTTT. Amino acid sequence: CSARGRDSPLHF.

This clonotype has ten or more counts. V usage is TRBV6-5 and J usage is TRBJ1-2; D is unclear. The CDR3 is made up of 15 amino acids. Trimming took off 0 bases at V and 4 bases at J, with 12 bases between the two ends. CDR1 and CDR2 (germline): MNHEY, SVGAGI. CDR3 residues: CASSYSGSGSYGYTF. The CDR3 DNA is TGTGCCAGCAGTTACTCGGGATCGGGTTCCTATGGCTACACCTTC.

This clonotype was seen ten or more times. The chain carries TRBV5-1 and TRBJ2-2; 7 positions match TRBD2. CDR3 length equals 14 residues. V dropped 2 bases and J dropped 5; count of bases not matched to a gene: 3. Germline V gene lookup returns CDR1 SGHRS and CDR2 YFSETQ. The CDR3 is CASSLPLATGELFF. In nucleotides, the CDR3 is TGCGCCAGCAGCTTACCACTAGCGACCGGGGAGCTGTTTTTT. Combining the CDR3 with reference TRBV5-1 and TRBJ2-2 gives the whole variable domain KAGVTQTPRYLIKTRGQQVTLSCSPISGHRSVSWYQQTPGQGLQFLFEYFSETQRNKGNFPGRFSGRQFSNSRSEMNVSTLELGDSALYLCASSLPLATGELFFGEGSRLTVL.

V usage is TRBV5-1 and J usage is TRBJ1-3, with D unresolved. The CDR3 runs 15 residues. Looked up from germline, CDR1 is SGHRS and CDR2 is YFSETQ. Deletions cut 0 bases from V and 1 base from J, with 8 bases between. The CDR3 DNA reads as TGCGCCAGCAGCTTGGAGTCGGGTTCTGGAAACACCATATATTTT. This gives the protein CASSLESGSGNTIYF. Looking up the rest from reference TRBV5-1 and TRBJ1-3 gives the full variable domain: KAGVTQTPRYLIKTRGQQVTLSCSPISGHRSVSWYQQTPGQGLQFLFEYFSETQRNKGNFPGRFSGRQFSNSRSEMNVSTLELGDSALYLCASSLESGSGNTIYFGEGSWLTVV.

V and J are TRBV12-3 or TRBV12-4 and TRBJ2-3; unclear D gene. The CDR3 covers 13 residues. Trimming left V 6 bases short and J 6 bases short, with 13 bases between. The CDR3 here is CASSQRMGDTQYF. CDR3 nucleotides: TGTGCCAGCAGCCAGCGCATGGGTGATACGCAGTATTTT.

V usage is TRBV5-1 and J usage is TRBJ1-2; D ambiguous. CDR1 is SGHRS and CDR2 is YFSETQ in the germline V gene. This CDR3 is built from 14 residues. V shed 0 bases and J shed 2 bases, with 8 bases lying between them. CDR3 residues: CASSLDESNYGYTF. CDR3 sequence (DNA): TGCGCCAGCAGCTTGGATGAAAGCAACTATGGCTACACCTTC.

This clonotype occurred a few times. The J gene is TRBJ1-1, the V gene TRBV18; D remains unclear. The ends were cut back, 6 bases at V and 3 bases at J, with 11 bases in the middle. This CDR3 is built from 13 residues. The germline gives CDR1 KGHSH, CDR2 LQKENI. The CDR3 loop reads CASSPGRDTEAFF. The CDR3 DNA reads as TGTGCCAGCTCGCCCGGGAGAGACACTGAAGCTTTCTTT.

This sequence joins TRBV6-1 and TRBJ1-5; D may be TRBD1 (5 bases). The CDR3 sequence is 13 residues long. The germline gives CDR1 MNHNS, CDR2 SASEGT. The germline V and J ends were trimmed by 3 bases and 3 bases, with 6 bases remaining between them. The DNA of the CDR3 is TGTGCCAGCAGTGAGGACACCAATCAGCCCCAGCATTTT. This sequence encodes CASSEDTNQPQHF.

This clonotype was observed at least ten times. This chain connects TRBV12-3 or TRBV12-4 to TRBJ2-3, with D possibly being TRBD2 (6 bases). Trimming removed 6 bases from V and 6 bases from J, with 7 bases in between. This CDR3 is 11 amino acids long. Written as DNA, the CDR3 is TGTGCCAGCAGACGGGAGGATACGCAGTATTTT. It encodes CASRREDTQYF.

This sequence joins TRBV6-1 and TRBJ1-1; TRBD1 agrees at 9 bases. The CDR3 sequence is 13 residues long. Germline CDR1 is MNHNS and CDR2 is SASEGT. J was trimmed by 7 bases and V by 6 bases; bases with no gene match: 6. CDR3 in DNA: TGTGCCAGCAGCTTCCCGGGACAGGGTGAAGCTTTCTTT. Its translation is CASSFPGQGEAFF.

There are many counts of this clonotype. The chain recombines TRBV5-1 with TRBJ2-1, with 12 bases lining up with TRBD1. V lost 6 bases and J lost 7; bases outside the gene matches: 11. The CDR3 loop spans 16 amino acids. Per the germline V gene, CDR1 is SGHRS and CDR2 is YFSETQ. The CDR3 spells CASTQNPGQGANEQFF. CDR3 sequence (DNA): TGCGCCAGCACCCAGAATCCGGGACAGGGGGCGAATGAGCAGTTCTTC.

The chain is built from TRBV20-1 and TRBJ2-5; TRBD1 is a possible D gene (8 bases). Trimming cost V 0 bases and J 6 bases, with 26 bases left between them. The V gene's germline CDR1 is DFQATT and CDR2 SNEGSKA (reference sequence). The CDR3 has 18 residues. The CDR3 nucleotides are TGCAGTGCTAGAGATGCCGGCGGGGGACAGGAAAGGAGAAAGACCCAGTACTTC. Its translation is CSARDAGGGQERRKTQYF.

The rearrangement uses TRBV4-1 and TRBJ2-1, with TRBD2 identical over 14 bases. The germline V gene encodes CDR1 MGHRA and CDR2 YSYEKL. V lost 4 bases and J lost 2; bases outside the gene matches: 10. The CDR3 contains 19 residues. In nucleotides, the CDR3 is TGCGCCAGCAGCCTCATCCCCGGGACTAGCGGGAGTGCCTACAATGAGCAGTTCTTC. This sequence encodes CASSLIPGTSGSAYNEQFF.

This clonotype was picked up many times. V is TRBV15 and J is TRBJ2-1, with 7 bases identical to TRBD1. The junction had 1 base not matched to a gene; V was cut back by 0 bases and J by 5 bases. This CDR3 has 14 amino acids. Per germline, CDR1 LNHNV and CDR2 YYDKDF (reference sequence). The CDR3 DNA follows: TGTGCCACCAGCAGAGAGGACAGGAACAATGAGCAGTTCTTC. It yields the protein CATSREDRNNEQFF.

A note on this clonotype: This may arise from a read error, as a much more abundant clone is one base away. This chain links TRBV7-9 with TRBJ1-1; D remains unclear. Germline V gene lookup returns CDR1 SEHNR and CDR2 FQNEAQ (reference sequence). V lost 0 bases to trimming and J lost 6 bases, with 8 bases between them. CDR3 length: 13 residues. The CDR3 DNA sequence: TGTGCCAGCAGCTTAGCAGGGAGGGCTGAAGCTTTCTTT. Its protein is CASSLAGRAEAFF.

This chain links TRBV20-1 with TRBJ1-2, with 9 nucleotides matching TRBD1. CDR3 size: 15 residues. CDR1 and CDR2 from the germline V gene are DFQATT and SNEGSKA (reference sequence). Trimming at V came to 5 bases and at J to 8 bases, leaving 15 bases not matched to a gene. CDR3 protein: CSAPLPTTGGLGYTF. DNA of the CDR3: TGCAGTGCTCCCTTACCGACTACAGGGGGCCTGGGCTACACCTTC.

This clonotype was seen repeatedly, ten times or more. The chain has TRBV20-1 and TRBJ2-6; a weak D match, TRBD1 (5 bases). V was pared by 6 bases and J by 4 bases, with 16 bases between. The length of the CDR3 is 15 residues. CDR1 DFQATT and CDR2 SNEGSKA come from the germline V gene (reference sequence). CDR3 protein: CSAGRASVGANVLTF. DNA of the CDR3: TGCAGTGCGGGCAGGGCCTCTGTGGGGGCCAACGTCCTGACTTTC.

This clonotype was observed many times. V is TRBV27 and J is TRBJ2-3; D call uncertain. The CDR3 is 11 amino acids. V lost 8 bases, J lost 5 bases, and 8 bases lay in between. From germline, CDR1 is MNHEY and CDR2 SMNVEV (reference sequence). DNA of the CDR3: TGTGCCAGCCGCTTGGGAGATACGCAGTATTTT. Translation gives CASRLGDTQYF.

This clonotype came up a few times. The genes are TRBV6-1 and TRBJ2-1; 10 bases fit TRBD2. The CDR3 totals 21 residues. Germline V gene lookup returns CDR1 MNHNS and CDR2 SASEGT. V trimming: 4 bases; J trimming: 2 bases; junction bases outside the gene matches: 20. The CDR3 sequence: CASSAQRQISSGSRAYNEQFF. The CDR3, as DNA: TGTGCCAGCAGTGCACAACGACAGATATCTAGCGGGAGTCGCGCCTACAATGAGCAGTTCTTC.

This CDR3 is CASSTLPGTGVEKLFF. In DNA, the CDR3 is TGTGCCAGCAGTACCTTACCCGGGACAGGGGTAGAAAAACTGTTTTTT. The chain employs TRBV25-1 and TRBJ1-4; TRBD1 agrees at 10 bases. J gave up 8 bases and V 5 bases, and 11 bases lay outside the gene matches. The CDR3 has 16 amino acids. Germline V gene sequence: CDR1 MGHDK, CDR2 SYGVNS.

The genes are TRBV15 and TRBJ2-1, with D possibly being TRBD2 (5 bases). Germline V lookup: CDR1 LNHNV, CDR2 YYDKDF (reference sequence). Trimming removed 0 bases at V and 1 base at J, with 10 bases between. This CDR3 is 16 amino acids long. In DNA, the CDR3 is TGTGCCACCAGCAGAGATAGAGGGAGTTCCTACAATGAGCAGTTCTTC. Protein sequence: CATSRDRGSSYNEQFF. Full variable domain (remainder filled in from reference TRBV15 and TRBJ2-1): DAMVIQNPRYQVTQFGKPVTLSCSQTLNHNVMYWYQQKSSQAPKLLFHYYDKDFNNEADTPDNFQSRRPNTSFCFLDIRSPGLGDTAMYLCATSRDRGSSYNEQFFGPGTRLTVL.

This chain links TRBV7-2 with TRBJ2-5; 10 nucleotides agree with TRBD2. V gave up 1 base and J gave up 7 bases; unmatched junction bases: 9. CDR3 length: 16 amino acids. The germline V gene has CDR1 SGHTA and CDR2 FQGNSA. The CDR3 DNA follows: TGTGCCAGCAGCTTAGTTGGGCTAGCGGGAGCGGGGACCCAGTACTTC. Amino acid sequence: CASSLVGLAGAGTQYF.

This clonotype was picked up many times. V gene TRBV11-1 combines with J gene TRBJ2-1; 11 nucleotides match TRBD2. This CDR3 is 21 amino acids long. Germline CDR1 SGHAT, CDR2 FQDESV (reference sequence). V lost 1 base to trimming and J lost 3 bases; unmatched junction nucleotides: 17. The CDR3 DNA follows: TGTGCCAGCAGCTTAGATCGGCTAGCGGGAGGCTATATAAAGAACTACAATGAGCAGTTCTTC. This sequence encodes CASSLDRLAGGYIKNYNEQFF. The variable domain in full, completed from reference TRBV11-1 and TRBJ2-1, reads EAEVAQSPRYKITEKSQAVAFWCDPISGHATLYWYRQILGQGPELLVQFQDESVVDDSQLPKDRFSAERLKGVDSTLKIQPAELGDSAMYLCASSLDRLAGGYIKNYNEQFFGPGTRLTVL.

The gene calls are TRBV19 and TRBJ2-4, with 9 positions matching TRBD1. Germline CDR1 reads LNHDA; CDR2 reads SQIVND (reference sequence). Trimming at V came to 5 bases and at J to 6 bases, leaving 5 bases not matched to a gene. This CDR3 contains 14 residues. The CDR3 DNA sequence: TGTGCCAGTAGTCCGGGACAGGGAGGAAACATTCAGTACTTC. Translating it yields CASSPGQGGNIQYF. Full variable domain (rest looked up from reference TRBV19 and TRBJ2-4): DGGITQSPKYLFRKEGQNVTLSCEQNLNHDAMYWYRQDPGQGLRLIYYSQIVNDFQKGDIAEGYSVSREKKESFPLTVTSAQKNPTAFYLCASSPGQGGNIQYFGAGTRLSVL.

In regard to this clonotype: It may be a read error: a sequence one base away is much more abundant. The chain uses TRBV7-8 and TRBJ1-4; D gene unclear. Germline V lookup: CDR1 SGHVS, CDR2 FQNEAQ. The CDR3 has 16 amino acids. Trimming pared 6 bases from V and 8 bases from J, leaving 22 bases between. This CDR3 reads CASSGGGAHRREKLFF. Here the CDR3 DNA reads TGTGCCAGCAGTGGTGGAGGAGCGCATCGAAGGGAAAAACTGTTTTTT.

This clonotype was counted ten times or more. The chain couples TRBV27 to TRBJ2-3; 12 nucleotides agree with TRBD2. The junction had 9 bases not matched to a gene; V was cut back by 8 bases and J by 6 bases. Germline values: CDR1 MNHEY, CDR2 SMNVEV (reference sequence). The CDR3 covers 15 residues. In nucleotides, the CDR3 is TGTGCCAGCTTACCTAGCGGGAGGGCCGCGGATACGCAGTATTTT. This encodes CASLPSGRAADTQYF.